This TCR beta chain was identified during a study of T-cell memory formation after mild COVID-19. Study-level results: Largely, contracting CD4+ clones fell within CM and EM, and contracting CD8+ clones within EMRA. Later expanders leaned CD4+, whereas clones that contracted between day 15 and 85 were balanced CD4/CD8.

The authors produced TCR alpha and TCR beta cDNA libraries with sample barcodes and UMIs by 5'RACE using constant-segment primers. TCRdb recomputed calls from the 5' RACE reads with MiXCR, one row per CDR3 protein. Here the sample spans 290,000 or so distinct CDR3 sequences, 19% being singletons. The CDR3 spans 15 residues. V shed 4 bases and J shed 3 bases, with 13 bases lying between them. The germline V gene has CDR1 SGHTA and CDR2 FQGNSA. Regarding this clonotype: Its antigen is still unknown.

Specimen: PBMCs or a T cell subset sorted from them (not recorded which). The origin of this receptor is a man between 18 and 29 years old who had mild COVID-19 (a few samples of this study predate the infection). Cell type and time point are not known. The chain is built from TRBV7-2 and TRBJ1-5, with unresolved D. The CDR3 is CASSWTGNSNQPQHF. CDR3 nucleotides: TGTGCCAGCAGCTGGACTGGGAATTCCAATCAGCCCCAGCATTTT.